Described below is a single T cell receptor (beta chain) sequence and its context. No antigen is known for it. The repertoire was sequenced with immunoSEQ multiplex PCR; TCRdb's copy has only in-frame clones and lacks some. The sample lists tens of thousands of clones, around 90% seen once, with roughly 0.5% in the top ten. This specimen belongs to a study of a mutant IDH1 vaccine in newly diagnosed glioma. Time point defined: week 5, during vaccination. Vaccinated patients received 300 ug of mutant IDH1 20-mer peptide per dose, with topical imiquimod. CDR1 and CDR2 from the germline V gene are WNHNN and SYGVQD (reference sequence). Trimming left V 4 bases short and J 4 bases short, with 7 bases between. The CDR3 has 13 residues.

This TCR was sampled from a woman in her fifties or sixties with glioma. The chain links TRBV10-1 to TRBJ2-2; D is unclear. Specimen: PBMCs, collected from a glioma patient whose treatment included an IDH1 peptide vaccine. The CDR3 DNA is TGCGCCAGCAGTGGCTATCTCACCGGGGAGCTGTTTTTT. Its translation is CASSGYLTGELFF.